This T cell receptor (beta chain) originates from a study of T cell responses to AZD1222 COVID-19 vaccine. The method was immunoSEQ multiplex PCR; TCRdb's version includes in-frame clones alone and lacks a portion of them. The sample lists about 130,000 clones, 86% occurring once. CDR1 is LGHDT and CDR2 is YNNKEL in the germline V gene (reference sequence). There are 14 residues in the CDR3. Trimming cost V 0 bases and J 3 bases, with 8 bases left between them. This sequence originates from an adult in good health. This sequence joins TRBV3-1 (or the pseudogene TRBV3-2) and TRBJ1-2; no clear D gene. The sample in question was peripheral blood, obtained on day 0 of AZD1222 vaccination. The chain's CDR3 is CASSQDEDYYGYTF. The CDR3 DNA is TGTGCCAGCAGCCAAGATGAAGACTACTATGGCTACACCTTC.